This is a list of T cell receptor beta chains from one sample in a study of blood T cell repertoires in COVID-19. Method: immunoSEQ multiplex PCR; TCRdb's copy keeps in-frame clones and lacks some. The table shows about 41,000 clones, with under 85% occurring only once. The specimen sequenced was peripheral blood. Receptors originate from a woman aged 80 or over with acute or convalescent COVID-19. Both conserved end residues are part of each CDR3. The D gene is left open where the match is weak. The size of a clone is reported for some rows only, either as once, few or many, or as a class for expanded clones.

>-|TRBJ2-3|TRBD2|TRBV7-2
CASSLGLAIDTQYF
TGTGCCAGCAGCTTAGGACTAGCAATAGATACGCAGTATTTT
>-|TRBJ1-4|-|TRBV29-1
CSVVRGEKLFF
TGCAGCGTTGTCAGGGGAGAAAAACTGTTTTTT
>-|TRBJ1-2|-|TRBV7-9
CASSLTSGARVYGYTF
TGTGCCAGCAGCCTAACCTCAGGGGCGCGCGTCTATGGCTACACCTTC
>-|TRBJ1-2|-|TRBV5-8
CASSRLLEGYTF
TGTGCCAGCAGCCGGCTTTTGGAGGGCTACACCTTC
>-|TRBJ2-3|-|TRBV24-1
CATSESTGSTDTQYF
TGTGCCACCAGTGAGTCTACAGGTTCCACAGATACGCAGTATTTT
>-|TRBJ1-3|TRBD1|TRBV18
CASTGQGQSSGNTIYF
TGTGCCAGCACCGGACAGGGACAGAGCTCTGGAAACACCATATATTTT
>-|TRBJ1-6|-|TRBV7-9
CASSFGPPDSPLHF
TGTGCCAGCAGCTTTGGCCCACCAGATTCACCCCTCCACTTT
>-|TRBJ2-7|-|TRBV5-5
CASSPGQSPSYEQYF
TGTGCCAGCAGCCCCGGACAGTCTCCCTCCTACGAGCAGTACTTC
>-|TRBJ2-7|TRBD1|TRBV10-3
CATGTGYGHEQYF
TGTGCCACCGGGACAGGGTATGGCCACGAGCAGTACTTC
>-|TRBJ1-2|-|TRBV28
CASSFSLNYGYTF
TGTGCCAGCAGTTTTTCCCTTAACTATGGCTACACCTTC
>-|TRBJ2-2|TRBD1|TRBV18
CASSPRDRTVNTGELFF
TGTGCCAGCTCACCAAGGGACAGAACGGTGAACACCGGGGAGCTGTTTTTT
>few|TRBJ1-4|TRBD1|TRBV3-1/TRBV3-2
CASSRQGPNEKLFF
TGTGCCAGCAGCCGACAGGGCCCAAATGAAAAACTGTTTTTT
>-|TRBJ1-1|-|TRBV7-9
CASSRAGSEAFF
TGTGCCAGCAGCCGGGCGGGGTCTGAAGCTTTCTTT
>-|TRBJ2-7|TRBD1|TRBV15
CATSRELLTGGSYEQYF
TGTGCCACCAGCAGAGAATTATTGACAGGGGGCAGCTACGAGCAGTACTTC
>-|TRBJ2-3|-|TRBV6-5
CASSYSGRSTDTQYF
TGTGCCAGCAGTTACTCGGGCCGTAGCACAGATACGCAGTATTTT
>-|TRBJ1-2|-|TRBV6-5
CASQGGGNYGYTF
TGTGCCAGTCAGGGAGGGGGAAACTATGGCTACACCTTC
>-|TRBJ1-2|-|TRBV6-2/TRBV6-3
CASSPGAGGGYTF
TGTGCCAGCAGCCCGGGAGCGGGAGGAGGCTACACCTTC
>-|TRBJ2-2|TRBD2|TRBV5-8
CASSDQAGGIGELFF
TGTGCCAGCAGCGATCAAGCGGGGGGCATCGGGGAGCTGTTTTTT
>-|TRBJ2-7|TRBD1|TRBV28
CASSSDGTGVLYEQYF
TGTGCCAGCAGTTCCGATGGGACAGGGGTTCTATACGAGCAGTACTTC
>-|TRBJ2-2|TRBD2|TRBV4-3
CASSLGRGTGELFF
TGCGCCAGCAGCTTAGGGAGGGGAACCGGGGAGCTGTTTTTT
>-|TRBJ1-1|TRBD1|TRBV6-5
CASSWGQGGTTEAFF
TGTGCCAGCAGTTGGGGACAGGGGGGTACCACTGAAGCTTTCTTT
>-|TRBJ1-2|TRBD1|TRBV29-1
CSVQTGGYGYTF
TGCAGCGTCCAGACAGGGGGGTATGGCTACACCTTC
>-|TRBJ2-1|-|TRBV3-1/TRBV3-2
CASSQDPHDGAYNEQFF
TGTGCCAGCAGCCAAGATCCCCACGACGGGGCCTACAATGAGCAGTTCTTC
>once|TRBJ1-2|TRBD1|TRBV7-2
CASSLEGQAIRGYTF
TGTGCCAGCAGCTTGGAGGGACAGGCGATAAGGGGCTACACCTTC
>-|TRBJ2-1|TRBD1|TRBV30
CARGQNNEQFF
TGTGCCCGGGGACAGAACAATGAGCAGTTCTTC
>once|TRBJ1-1|TRBD1|TRBV19
CATDRGRVGTEAFF
TGTGCCACCGACAGGGGGCGCGTCGGCACTGAAGCTTTCTTT
>-|TRBJ1-2|TRBD1|TRBV2
CASRDRVLDGYTF
TGTGCCAGCAGGGACAGGGTCTTGGATGGCTACACCTTC
>once|TRBJ2-5|-|TRBV6-5
CASNRNRESQETQYF
TGTGCCAGCAATCGGAACAGGGAGTCACAAGAGACCCAGTACTTC
>-|TRBJ2-3|-|TRBV29-1
CSVEYNLGGTQYF
TGCAGCGTTGAGTACAATCTGGGGGGTACGCAGTATTTT
>-|TRBJ2-3|TRBD2|TRBV11-3
CASSLDSLFLAGVPDTQYF
TGTGCCAGCAGCTTAGACTCCCTATTTCTAGCGGGGGTCCCAGATACGCAGTATTTT